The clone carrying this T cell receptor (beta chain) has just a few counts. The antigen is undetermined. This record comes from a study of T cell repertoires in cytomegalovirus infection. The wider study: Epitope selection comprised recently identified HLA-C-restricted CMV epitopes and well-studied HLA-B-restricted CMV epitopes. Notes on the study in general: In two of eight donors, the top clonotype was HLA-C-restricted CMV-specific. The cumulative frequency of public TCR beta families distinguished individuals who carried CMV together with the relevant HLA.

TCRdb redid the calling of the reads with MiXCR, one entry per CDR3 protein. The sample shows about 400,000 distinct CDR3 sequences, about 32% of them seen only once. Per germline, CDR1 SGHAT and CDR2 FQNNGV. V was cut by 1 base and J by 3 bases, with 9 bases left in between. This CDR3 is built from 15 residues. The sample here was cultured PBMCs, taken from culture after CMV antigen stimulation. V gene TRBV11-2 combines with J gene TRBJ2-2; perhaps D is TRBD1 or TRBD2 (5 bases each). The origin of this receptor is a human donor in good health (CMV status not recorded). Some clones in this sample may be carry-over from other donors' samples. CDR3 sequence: CASSLVGTYTGELFF. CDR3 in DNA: TGTGCCAGCAGCTTAGTGGGGACCTACACCGGGGAGCTGTTTTTT.